What follows describes a single TCR beta chain. Its antigen is still unknown. The donors were all European-descended. CDR1 is LGHNA and CDR2 is YSLEER in the germline V gene. CDR3 size: 17 residues. The V gene end was trimmed by 0 bases and the J gene end by 2 bases; junction bases not matched to a gene: 3. This record belongs to a study of untreated major depressive disorder. This table comes from immunoSEQ multiplex PCR, and its TCRdb copy is limited to in-frame clones, with some not included. The sample records about 27,000 clones, approximately 91% being singletons. Broader study findings: Depressed patients' CD4+ T cells carried increased TRBV05-01 (Vbeta 5.1) usage versus control CD4+ T cells. Sequencing comparisons covered only three preselected Vbeta families.

The rearrangement joins TRBV4-3 to TRBJ2-5; 13 positions match TRBD2. The material sequenced was CD4+ T cells from PBMCs. This receptor was identified in a woman in her 30s with major depressive disorder. CDR3 coding DNA: TGCGCCAGCAGCCAAGATTTACTAGCGGGGGGGCAAGAGACCCAGTACTTC. Translating it yields CASSQDLLAGGQETQYF.